This entry is about one TCR beta chain. Its antigen is not identified. Then a second PCR, running about 6 to 11 cycles, was carried out with a sample-barcoded 5' primer and a J-beta primer mix. TCRdb analysed the 5' RACE reads with MiXCR anew, one entry per CDR3 protein. Altogether 550,000 to 600,000 distinct CDR3 sequences are present, roughly a quarter being singletons, with the ten largest covering approximately 17%. The CDR3 is 14 amino acids. V was trimmed by 3 bases and J by 4 bases, leaving 12 bases between them. CDR1 and CDR2 from the germline V gene are SGHTA and FQGNSA. These data originate in a study of blood T cells in healthy people across ages. Findings of the study overall: Roughly linearly, TCR beta diversity per million T cells fell as age increased.

The rearrangement links TRBV7-2 to TRBJ2-5; D is ambiguous. The sequence derives from a woman between 70 and 85 years old in good health. Sample: blood. The CDR3 nucleotides are TGTGCCAGCAGCTTGTTTTACCGGCCAGAGACCCAGTACTTC. As protein: CASSLFYRPETQYF.